The clone carrying this T cell receptor beta chain appeared a few times. Its specificity is not known. Germline values: CDR1 MNHNY, CDR2 SVGAGI (reference sequence). V gave up 6 bases and J gave up 0 bases, with 13 bases separating them. This CDR3 has 15 residues. The data stem from a study of beta chain features in type 1 diabetes. Every isolated RNA sample was fully reverse transcribed, so sequencing captured expressed TCRB transcripts. Sequencing was performed with immunoSEQ multiplex PCR; in TCRdb, only in-frame clones are kept and a portion is missing. The sample holds fewer than 200,000 clones, approximately 10% seen once. A single heparinised draw of approximately 110 mL on average was taken per donor. Naive, central memory, regulatory and stem cell-like memory cells within the CD4+ compartment were sorted using CD45RO/CCR7/CD25/CD127/CD95/CD27. General study findings and limits: Naive, central memory and Treg TCRB repertoires seemed to resemble each other more closely in patients than they did in healthy donors. Moderate but significant shortening of TCRB CDR3s was recorded in all four CD4+ subsets from Type 1 diabetes patients. Lower insertion and higher deletion counts appeared at VDJ junctions in type 1 diabetes patients.

This sequence originates from a man between 25 and 39 years old with type 1 diabetes. The sequencing sample was made of central memory CD4+ T cells from blood. The chain combines TRBV6-6 with TRBJ2-3; weak D call: TRBD1 (6 bases). The CDR3 sequence is CASRGTRGSTDTQYF. The CDR3 nucleotides are TGTGCCAGCAGAGGTACTAGGGGGAGCACAGATACGCAGTATTTT.